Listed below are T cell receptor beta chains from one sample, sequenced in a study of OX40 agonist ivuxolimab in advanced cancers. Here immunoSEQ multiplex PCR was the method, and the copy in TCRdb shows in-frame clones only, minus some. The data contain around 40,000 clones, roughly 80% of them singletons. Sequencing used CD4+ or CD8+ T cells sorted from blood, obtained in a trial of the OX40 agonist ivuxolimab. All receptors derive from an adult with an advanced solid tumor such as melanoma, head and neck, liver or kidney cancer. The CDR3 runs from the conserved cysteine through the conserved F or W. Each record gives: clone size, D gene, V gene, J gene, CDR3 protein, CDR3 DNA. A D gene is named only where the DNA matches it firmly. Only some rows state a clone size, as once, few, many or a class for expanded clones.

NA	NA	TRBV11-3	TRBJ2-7	CASSPPTDGVYEQYF	TGTGCCAGCAGCCCTCCCACGGACGGAGTCTACGAGCAGTACTTC
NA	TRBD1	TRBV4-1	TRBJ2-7	CASSHPGQGSYEQYF	TGCGCCAGCAGCCACCCGGGACAGGGGTCCTACGAGCAGTACTTC
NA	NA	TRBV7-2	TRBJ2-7	CASSQNGVSSYEQYF	TGTGCCAGCAGTCAAAATGGGGTCAGCTCCTACGAGCAGTACTTC
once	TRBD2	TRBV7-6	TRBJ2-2	CASSTELAGATGELFF	TGTGCCAGCAGCACAGAACTAGCGGGCGCTACCGGGGAGCTGTTTTTT
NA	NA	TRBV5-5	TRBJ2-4	CASGGLAKNIQYF	TGTGCCAGCGGGGGGCTAGCCAAAAACATTCAGTACTTC
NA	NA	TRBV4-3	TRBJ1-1	CASSPSEGNTEAFF	TGCGCCAGCAGCCCCTCGGAGGGGAACACTGAAGCTTTCTTT
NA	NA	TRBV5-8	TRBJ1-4	CASSPLGGTNEKLFF	TGTGCCAGCAGCCCCCTGGGGGGTACTAATGAAAAACTGTTTTTT
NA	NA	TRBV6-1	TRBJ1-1	CASSERGRDTEAFF	TGTGCCAGCAGTGAAAGGGGGAGGGACACTGAAGCTTTCTTT
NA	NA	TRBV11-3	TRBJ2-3	CASSTRDTNTQYF	TGTGCCAGCAGCACTCGGGACACCAATACGCAGTATTTT
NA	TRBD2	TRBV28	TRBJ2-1	CASSFPLAGEGSYNEQFF	TGTGCCAGCAGTTTTCCTCTAGCGGGGGAGGGGTCTTACAATGAGCAGTTCTTC
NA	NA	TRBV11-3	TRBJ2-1	CASSLRGFYNEQFF	TGTGCCAGCAGCTTGAGGGGTTTCTACAATGAGCAGTTCTTC
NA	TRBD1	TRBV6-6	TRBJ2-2	CASSYNRGPSVAELFF	TGTGCCAGCAGTTATAACAGGGGGCCATCCGTCGCGGAGCTGTTTTTT
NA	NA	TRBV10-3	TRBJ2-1	CAISEGDSPTEQFF	TGTGCCATCAGTGAGGGGGATAGCCCGACAGAGCAGTTCTTC
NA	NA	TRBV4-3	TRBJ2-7	CASSQERASSYEQYF	TGCGCCAGCAGCCAAGAAAGGGCCAGCTCCTACGAGCAGTACTTC
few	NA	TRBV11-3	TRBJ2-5	CASSPPRSEETQYF	TGTGCCAGCAGCCCTCCCCGCTCAGAGGAGACCCAGTACTTC
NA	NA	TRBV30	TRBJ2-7	CAWSVSSYEQYF	TGTGCCTGGAGTGTATCCTCATACGAGCAGTACTTC
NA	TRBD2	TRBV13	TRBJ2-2	CASSPPGGGELFF	TGTGCCAGCAGCCCCCCGGGGGGCGGGGAGCTGTTTTTT
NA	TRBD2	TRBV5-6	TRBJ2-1	CASSLVGTKDNEQFF	TGTGCCAGCAGCTTGGTTGGGACTAAAGACAATGAGCAGTTCTTC
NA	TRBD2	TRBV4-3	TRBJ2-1	CASSPSTSGGWYEQFF	TGCGCCAGCAGCCCCTCGACTAGCGGGGGGTGGTATGAGCAGTTCTTC
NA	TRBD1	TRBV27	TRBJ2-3	CASSLSPGTGADTQYF	TGTGCCAGCAGTTTGTCCCCCGGGACAGGGGCAGATACGCAGTATTTT
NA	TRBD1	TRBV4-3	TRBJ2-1	CASSRTGVSSYNEQFF	TGCGCCAGCAGCCGGACAGGGGTCAGCTCCTACAATGAGCAGTTCTTC
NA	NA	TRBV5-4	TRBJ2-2	CASSLTDTGELFF	TGTGCCAGCAGCCTGACGGACACCGGGGAGCTGTTTTTT
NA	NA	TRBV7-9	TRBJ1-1	CASSQAVGVNTEAFF	TGTGCCAGCAGCCAAGCTGTGGGGGTGAACACTGAAGCTTTCTTT
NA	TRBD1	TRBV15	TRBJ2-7	CATGLGTVYEQYF	TGTGCCACCGGACTCGGGACAGTCTACGAGCAGTACTTC
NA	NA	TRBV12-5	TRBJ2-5	CASAIERTKETQYF	TGTGCTAGTGCTATAGAGCGGACCAAAGAGACCCAGTACTTC
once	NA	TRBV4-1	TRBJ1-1	CASSHPYMGGIDAEAFF	TGCGCCAGCAGCCACCCATATATGGGAGGGATCGACGCTGAAGCTTTCTTT
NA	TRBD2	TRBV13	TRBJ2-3	CASSSTRQGRAGGPTDTQYF	TGTGCCAGCAGCTCGACCCGACAGGGAAGAGCGGGAGGGCCTACAGATACGCAGTATTTT
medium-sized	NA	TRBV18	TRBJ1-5	CASSPTGRDQPQHF	TGTGCCAGCTCACCAACAGGGAGGGATCAGCCCCAGCATTTT